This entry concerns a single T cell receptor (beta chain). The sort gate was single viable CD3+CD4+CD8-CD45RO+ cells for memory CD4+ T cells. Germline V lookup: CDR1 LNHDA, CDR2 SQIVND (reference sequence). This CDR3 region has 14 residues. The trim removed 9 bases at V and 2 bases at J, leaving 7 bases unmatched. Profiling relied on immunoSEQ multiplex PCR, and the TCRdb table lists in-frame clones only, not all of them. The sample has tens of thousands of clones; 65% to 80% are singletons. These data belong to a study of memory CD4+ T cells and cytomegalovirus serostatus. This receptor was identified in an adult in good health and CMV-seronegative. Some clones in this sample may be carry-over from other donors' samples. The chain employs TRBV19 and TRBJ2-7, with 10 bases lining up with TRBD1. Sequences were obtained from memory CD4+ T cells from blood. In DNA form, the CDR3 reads TGTGCCAGGACGATGACAGGGGGCCCCTACGAGCAGTACTTC. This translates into CARTMTGGPYEQYF.